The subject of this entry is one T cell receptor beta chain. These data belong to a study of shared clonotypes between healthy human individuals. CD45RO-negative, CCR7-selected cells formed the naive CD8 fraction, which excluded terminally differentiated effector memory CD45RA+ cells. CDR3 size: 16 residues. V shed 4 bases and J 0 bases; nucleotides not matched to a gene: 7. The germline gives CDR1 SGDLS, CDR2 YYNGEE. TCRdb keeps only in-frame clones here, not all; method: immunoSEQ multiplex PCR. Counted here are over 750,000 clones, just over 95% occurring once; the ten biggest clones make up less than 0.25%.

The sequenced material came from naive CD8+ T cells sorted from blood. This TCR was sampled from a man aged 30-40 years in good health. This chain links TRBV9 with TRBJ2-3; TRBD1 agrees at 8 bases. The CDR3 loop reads CASSSRTGMSTDTQYF. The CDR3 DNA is TGTGCCAGCAGCTCCCGGACAGGGATGAGCACAGATACGCAGTATTTT.